Following are 3 T cell receptor beta chains from one sample sequenced in a study of T cell responses to AZD1222 COVID-19 vaccine. The assay was immunoSEQ multiplex PCR, and TCRdb's table has in-frame clones only and misses some. The data show about 130,000 clones, around 94% seen once. This specimen was peripheral blood, taken on day 0 of AZD1222 vaccination. The receptor set was obtained from an adult in good health.

The chain has TRBV15 and TRBJ2-5, with D possibly matching TRBD2 (5 bases). The CDR3 loop spans 14 amino acids. From germline, CDR1 is LNHNV and CDR2 YYDKDF (reference sequence). V dropped 1 base and J dropped 5 bases, with 11 bases sitting between them. This chain's CDR3 is CATSRGPGMETQYF. The CDR3 coding sequence is TGTGCCACCAGCAGAGGCCCGGGGATGGAGACCCAGTACTTC. The variable domain in full, completed from reference TRBV15 and TRBJ2-5, reads DAMVIQNPRYQVTQFGKPVTLSCSQTLNHNVMYWYQQKSSQAPKLLFHYYDKDFNNEADTPDNFQSRRPNTSFCFLDIRSPGLGDTAMYLCATSRGPGMETQYFGPGTRLLVL.

This chain uses TRBV28 with TRBJ2-2, with TRBD2 as a possible D gene (6 bases). CDR3 length equals 14 residues. V lost 8 bases to trimming and J lost 1 base, with 11 bases between them. CDR1 and CDR2 (germline): MDHEN, SYDVKM. CDR3 sequence: CASAGTLNTGELFF. CDR3 nucleotide sequence: TGTGCCAGCGCCGGGACTCTGAACACCGGGGAGCTGTTTTTT. The full variable domain, in which reference TRBV28 and TRBJ2-2 provide the parts outside the CDR3, is DVKVTQSSRYLVKRTGEKVFLECVQDMDHENMFWYRQDPGLGLRLIYFSYDVKMKEKGDIPEGYSVSREKKERFSLILESASTNQTSMYLCASAGTLNTGELFFGEGSRLTVL.

The chain employs TRBV11-2 and TRBJ1-2; TRBD1 agrees at 7 bases. The CDR3 is made up of 15 amino acids. J lost 5 bases, V lost 5 bases, and 11 bases had no gene match. Germline CDR1 SGHAT, CDR2 FQNNGV. The CDR3 is CASSKGAILSYGYTF. In nucleotides, the CDR3 is TGTGCCAGCAGCAAGGGGGCGATTCTGTCTTATGGCTACACCTTC. The full variable domain, rest sourced from reference TRBV11-2 and TRBJ1-2, is EAGVAQSPRYKIIEKRQSVAFWCNPISGHATLYWYQQILGQGPKLLIQFQNNGVVDDSQLPKDRFSAERLKGVDSTLKIQPAKLEDSAVYLCASSKGAILSYGYTFGSGTRLTVV.